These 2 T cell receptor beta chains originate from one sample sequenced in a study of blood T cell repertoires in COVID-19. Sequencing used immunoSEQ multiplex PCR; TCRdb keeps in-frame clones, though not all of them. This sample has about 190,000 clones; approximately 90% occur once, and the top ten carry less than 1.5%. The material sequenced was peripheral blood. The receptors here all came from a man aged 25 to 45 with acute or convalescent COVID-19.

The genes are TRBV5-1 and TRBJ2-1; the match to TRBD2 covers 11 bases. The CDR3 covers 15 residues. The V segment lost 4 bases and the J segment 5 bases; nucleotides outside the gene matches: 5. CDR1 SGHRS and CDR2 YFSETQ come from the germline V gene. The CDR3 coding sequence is TGCGCCAGCAGCCCTAGCGGGGGGACGCACAATGAGCAGTTCTTC. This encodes CASSPSGGTHNEQFF.

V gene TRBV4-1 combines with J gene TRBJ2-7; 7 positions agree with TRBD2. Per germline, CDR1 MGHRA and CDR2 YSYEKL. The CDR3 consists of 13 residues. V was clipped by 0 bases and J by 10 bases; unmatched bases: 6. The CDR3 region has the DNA TGCGCCAGCAGCCAAGACGAAGCGGGGAAACAGTACTTC. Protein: CASSQDEAGKQYF.